The 28 T cell receptor beta chains listed next were all sequenced from one sample in a study of blood T cell repertoires in COVID-19. The method was immunoSEQ multiplex PCR; TCRdb's version includes in-frame clones alone and lacks a portion of them. The sample includes about 110,000 clones, less than 80% of them seen just once. Sequencing input: peripheral blood. The origin of the receptors is a man between 65 and 85 years old with active or convalescent COVID-19.

V gene TRBV28 combines with J gene TRBJ1-4; 9 nucleotides agree with TRBD1. With 7 bases clipped from V and 3 bases from J, the junction kept 9 bases outside the gene matches. The CDR3 has 16 residues. Germline CDR1 and CDR2: MDHEN and SYDVKM. Here the CDR3 DNA reads TGTGCCAGCACCATACAGGGGGCAGGAGCTAATGAAAAACTGTTTTTT. Its protein product is CASTIQGAGANEKLFF.

V and J are TRBV19 and TRBJ1-5, with 8 bases lining up with TRBD1. The CDR3 is 19 amino acids. The germline CDR1 and CDR2 sequences are LNHDA and SQIVND (reference sequence). J gave up 0 bases and V 1 base, and 11 bases lay outside the gene matches. The CDR3: CASSIVGGQAFYSNQPQHF. In DNA form, the CDR3 reads TGTGCCAGTAGTATAGTGGGGGGACAGGCGTTTTATAGCAATCAGCCCCAGCATTTT.

This chain uses TRBV7-9 with TRBJ1-2; D remains ambiguous. Between the trimmed V and J ends, which lost 5 bases and 5 bases, there was a span of 9 bases. CDR3 length: 12 amino acids. From germline, CDR1 is SEHNR and CDR2 FQNEAQ (reference sequence). The CDR3 loop is CASSRGVYGYTF. Here the CDR3 DNA reads TGTGCCAGCAGCAGAGGAGTATATGGCTACACCTTC.

The CDR3: CASSSSGTRAV. The CDR3 nucleotides are TGTGCCAGCAGTAGTTCCGGGACAAGAGCGGTC. This rearrangement joins TRBV28 to TRBJ2-7; perhaps TRBD1 as D (6 bases). This CDR3 region has 11 residues. Germline V gene lookup returns CDR1 MDHEN and CDR2 SYDVKM.

V gene TRBV5-6 combines with J gene TRBJ2-7, with 12 positions matching TRBD2. With 4 bases clipped from V and 4 bases from J, the junction kept 6 bases outside the gene matches. Germline V gene sequence: CDR1 SGHDT, CDR2 YYEEEE. CDR3 size: 15 residues. The CDR3 region has the DNA TGTGCCAGCAGCCCACTAGCGGGAGGAAGGTACGAGCAGTACTTC. Translating it yields CASSPLAGGRYEQYF.

CDR3 sequence (DNA): TGTGCCAGCAGCTTCGACAGGGGACAGGGTGAAGCTTTCTTT. Residues: CASSFDRGQGEAFF. V is TRBV5-6 and J is TRBJ1-1; 9 bases line up with TRBD1. The germline CDR1 and CDR2 sequences are SGHDT and YYEEEE. This CDR3 has 14 amino acids. V lost 2 bases to trimming and J lost 7 bases; unmatched junction nucleotides: 6.

This clone was seen at least ten times. This CDR3 is also generated by other DNA sequences in the sample. This chain links TRBV5-1 with TRBJ1-6; D may be TRBD1 (6 bases). Germline lookup yields CDR1 SGHRS and CDR2 YFSETQ. The CDR3 extends over 15 amino acids. The germline V and J ends were trimmed by 0 bases and 7 bases, with 11 bases remaining between them. The CDR3 DNA is TGCGCCAGCAGCTTGGACAGGGTTGGAAATTCACCCCTCCACTTT. Translation gives CASSLDRVGNSPLHF.

The V call is TRBV10-3, the J call TRBJ2-2, with D possibly TRBD2 on 5 matching bases. Germline CDR1 ENHRY, CDR2 SYGVKD. The V end lost 6 bases, the J end lost 2 bases, and 10 bases lay between the germline ends. The CDR3 consists of 14 residues. As DNA, the CDR3 is TGTGCCATCAGGGAGACGGGAAACACCGGGGAGCTGTTTTTT. Translation gives CAIRETGNTGELFF.

The gene calls are TRBV9 and TRBJ2-1, with 9 bases aligning to TRBD2. The CDR3 length is 17 residues. Germline CDR1 SGDLS, CDR2 YYNGEE. With V trimmed by 6 bases and J by 5 bases, 15 bases remained unmatched. The CDR3: CASTGLREAGGNNEQFF. DNA of the CDR3: TGTGCCAGCACCGGATTGAGGGAAGCGGGGGGCAACAATGAGCAGTTCTTC.

The chain carries TRBV11-2 and TRBJ2-1, with 7 bases matching TRBD2. Germline V lookup: CDR1 SGHAT, CDR2 FQNNGV. V was pared by 5 bases and J by 5 bases, with 12 bases of the junction left unmatched. CDR3 length equals 16 residues. The CDR3 DNA reads TGTGCCAGCAGCGCACAACCCGGGACTACCCACAATGAGCAGTTCTTC. This sequence encodes CASSAQPGTTHNEQFF.

The chain links TRBV5-1 to TRBJ1-1, with a tentative D call TRBD1 (5 bases). The germline V gene has CDR1 SGHRS and CDR2 YFSETQ. V was cut by 1 base and J by 11 bases, with 15 bases left in between. The CDR3 extends over 13 amino acids. The CDR3 region has the DNA TGCGCCAGCAGCTTGAGTCGGGACTCGGAGGCTTTCTTT. It yields the protein CASSLSRDSEAFF. Full variable domain (outside the CDR3, taken from reference TRBV5-1 and TRBJ1-1): KAGVTQTPRYLIKTRGQQVTLSCSPISGHRSVSWYQQTPGQGLQFLFEYFSETQRNKGNFPGRFSGRQFSNSRSEMNVSTLELGDSALYLCASSLSRDSEAFFGQGTRLTVV.

In its sample, this clone was seen a few times. The rearrangement joins TRBV5-1 to TRBJ1-5; no reliable D call. Trimming took 1 base from V and 0 from J, leaving 8 bases between them. The CDR3 is 15 residues long. CDR1 and CDR2 (germline): SGHRS, YFSETQ. The CDR3 is CASSLFGDSNQPQHF. In DNA, the CDR3 is TGCGCCAGCAGCTTGTTCGGAGATAGCAATCAGCCCCAGCATTTT.

The V gene is TRBV5-1, the J gene TRBJ1-1; no clear D gene. Trimming removed 0 bases at V and 5 bases at J, with 14 bases between. Germline V gene data show CDR1 as SGHRS and CDR2 as YFSETQ. This CDR3 has 15 residues. The chain's CDR3 is CASSLVEGGKTEAFF. The DNA for the CDR3 is TGCGCCAGCAGCTTGGTTGAGGGCGGGAAAACTGAAGCTTTCTTT.

The rearrangement uses TRBV19 and TRBJ2-3; 13 positions match TRBD2. V lost 6 bases, J lost 0 bases, and 9 bases stayed unmatched. Germline CDR1 and CDR2: LNHDA and SQIVND (reference sequence). The CDR3 has 18 residues. CDR3 DNA: TGTGCCAGTAGCGAAACTAGCGGGGGGGCCGGGAGCACAGATACGCAGTATTTT. Translated, it gives CASSETSGGAGSTDTQYF.

This chain links TRBV11-2 with TRBJ2-7, with 11 nucleotides matching TRBD2. The CDR3 covers 15 residues. Germline CDR1 SGHAT, CDR2 FQNNGV. J gave up 5 bases and V 5 bases, and 8 bases lay outside the gene matches. CDR3 sequence: CASSPSGTSGNEQYF. DNA of the CDR3: TGTGCCAGCAGCCCATCCGGGACTAGCGGCAACGAGCAGTACTTC.

The V gene is TRBV12-5, the J gene TRBJ2-2, with D perhaps TRBD1 (5 bases). The V gene lost 0 bases and the J gene lost 3 bases, with 11 bases spanning the gap. CDR3 length: 16 residues. CDR1 is LGHNT, CDR2 FRNRAP, per germline. The CDR3 region is CASGLVLPRDTGELFF. The CDR3 DNA is TGTGCTAGTGGTTTGGTACTCCCCAGGGACACCGGGGAGCTGTTTTTT.

This sequence joins TRBV6-5 and TRBJ1-6; D is ambiguous. CDR1 is MNHEY, CDR2 SVGAGI, per germline. The CDR3 loop spans 12 amino acids. V lost 8 bases to trimming and J lost 7 bases, with 9 bases between them. CDR3 nucleotide sequence: TGTGCCAGCCATCCAAGCAATTCACCCCTCCACTTT. Translation: CASHPSNSPLHF.

The CDR3 region is CASSLGEADGGELFF. The CDR3 nucleotides are TGCGCCAGCAGCTTGGGAGAAGCGGACGGCGGGGAGCTGTTTTTT. This chain connects TRBV5-1 to TRBJ2-2, with a weak D call TRBD2 (5 bases). The V gene's germline CDR1 is SGHRS and CDR2 YFSETQ. This CDR3 spans 15 amino acids. The V and J ends lost 0 bases and 7 bases respectively, with 13 bases between them.

The V gene is TRBV3-1 (or the pseudogene TRBV3-2), the J gene TRBJ1-2; TRBD1 matches 7 bases. Looked up from germline, CDR1 is LGHDT and CDR2 is YNNKEL (reference sequence). Trimming at V came to 4 bases and at J to 2 bases, leaving 1 base not matched to a gene. This CDR3 is built from 13 residues. The CDR3 nucleotides read TGTGCCAGCAGCCGGGACAGAAACTATGGCTACACCTTC. Translating gives CASSRDRNYGYTF.

V is TRBV2 and J is TRBJ2-7; unclear D gene. The CDR3 totals 13 residues. The V gene lost 4 bases and the J gene lost 6 bases, with 13 bases spanning the gap. Germline V gives CDR1 SNHLY, CDR2 FYNNEI. The CDR3 sequence is CASSVNARSEQYF. The CDR3 DNA is TGTGCCAGCAGTGTCAACGCCAGGTCCGAGCAGTACTTC.

The rearrangement links TRBV6-1 to TRBJ2-7; D gene uncertain. The V gene lost 3 bases and the J gene lost 2 bases, with 11 bases spanning the gap. This CDR3 is built from 14 residues. The V gene's germline CDR1 is MNHNS and CDR2 SASEGT. CDR3 nucleotides: TGTGCCAGCAGTGAGGCTTTTGGGCCCTACGAGCAGTACTTC. Amino acid sequence: CASSEAFGPYEQYF.

The rearrangement uses TRBV28 and TRBJ1-2; D remains ambiguous. This CDR3 contains 13 residues. Germline values: CDR1 MDHEN, CDR2 SYDVKM. Trimming cost V 5 bases and J 0 bases, with 7 bases left between them. The CDR3 loop is CASSGKPNYGYTF. In DNA form, the CDR3 reads TGTGCCAGCAGTGGCAAACCTAACTATGGCTACACCTTC.

DNA of the CDR3: TGTGCCAGCAGCTTACGACAGGGGGGGACCTACGAGCAGTACTTC. Translating it yields CASSLRQGGTYEQYF. The V and J genes are TRBV11-3 and TRBJ2-7, with 9 positions matching TRBD1. CDR3 length: 15 amino acids. The junction had 4 bases not matched to a gene; V was cut back by 2 bases and J by 2 bases. Looked up from germline, CDR1 is SGHNT and CDR2 is YENEEA.

The V call is TRBV5-1, the J call TRBJ1-2, with D possibly matching TRBD1 (5 bases). Germline values: CDR1 SGHRS, CDR2 YFSETQ. The V end lost 0 bases, the J end lost 4 bases, and 10 bases lay between the germline ends. The CDR3 runs to 14 residues. CDR3 bases: TGCGCCAGCAGCTTGGCGGACACGGCCTATGGCTACACCTTC. Its translation is CASSLADTAYGYTF. Complete variable domain (other parts from reference TRBV5-1 and TRBJ1-2): KAGVTQTPRYLIKTRGQQVTLSCSPISGHRSVSWYQQTPGQGLQFLFEYFSETQRNKGNFPGRFSGRQFSNSRSEMNVSTLELGDSALYLCASSLADTAYGYTFGSGTRLTVV.

Details on this clone: Other DNA sequences in the same sample also yield this CDR3. CDR3 DNA: TGTGCCAGTAGCCGACAGGGGGAGACCCAGTACTTC. It translates to CASSRQGETQYF. The chain recombines TRBV19 with TRBJ2-5; 8 positions agree with TRBD1. V lost 6 bases to trimming and J lost 5 bases; unmatched junction nucleotides: 2. The CDR3 has 12 residues. Germline V lookup: CDR1 LNHDA, CDR2 SQIVND (reference sequence).

This clone was found a few times. In DNA form, the CDR3 reads TGTGCCAGCAGCTCGGGACTATCCTACAATGAGCAGTTCTTC. This codes for CASSSGLSYNEQFF. The gene calls are TRBV7-9 and TRBJ2-1; 7 nucleotides agree with TRBD2. The V gene's germline CDR1 is SEHNR and CDR2 FQNEAQ (reference sequence). The CDR3 is 14 amino acids. Trimming removed 4 bases from V and 1 base from J; junction bases left unmatched: 1.

This clone was observed at least ten times. CDR3 region: CASSLEAGANTEAFF. In nucleotides, the CDR3 is TGTGCCAGCAGCTTGGAGGCAGGGGCAAACACTGAAGCTTTCTTT. This chain links TRBV5-4 with TRBJ1-1; a possible D gene is TRBD1 (6 bases). The CDR3 runs to 15 residues. The ends were cut back, 0 bases at V and 2 bases at J, with 11 bases in the middle. In germline, CDR1 is SGHNT, CDR2 YYREEE (reference sequence).

The V call is TRBV9, the J call TRBJ1-4, with no clear D. Trimming took off 0 bases at V and 8 bases at J, with 14 bases between the two ends. Germline CDR1 is SGDLS and CDR2 is YYNGEE. This CDR3 has 15 residues. The CDR3 bases are TGTGCCAGCAGCGTAGGGGGAGTATTAAAAGAAAAACTGTTTTTT. Amino acids: CASSVGGVLKEKLFF. Full variable domain (missing parts from reference TRBV9 and TRBJ1-4): DSGVTQTPKHLITATGQRVTLRCSPRSGDLSVYWYQQSLDQGLQFLIQYYNGEERAKGNILERFSAQQFPDLHSELNLSSLELGDSALYFCASSVGGVLKEKLFFGSGTQLSVL.